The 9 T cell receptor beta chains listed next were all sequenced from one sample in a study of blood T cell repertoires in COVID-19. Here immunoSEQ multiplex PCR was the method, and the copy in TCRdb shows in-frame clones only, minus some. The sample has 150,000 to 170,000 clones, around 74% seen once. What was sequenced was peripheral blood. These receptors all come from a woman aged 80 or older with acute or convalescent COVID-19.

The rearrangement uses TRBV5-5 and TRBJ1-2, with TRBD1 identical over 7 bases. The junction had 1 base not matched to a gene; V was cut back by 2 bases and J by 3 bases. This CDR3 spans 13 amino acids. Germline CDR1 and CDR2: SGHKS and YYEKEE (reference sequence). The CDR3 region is CASSFTGDYGYTF. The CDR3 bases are TGTGCCAGCAGCTTCACAGGGGACTATGGCTACACCTTC. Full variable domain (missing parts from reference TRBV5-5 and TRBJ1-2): DAGVTQSPTHLIKTRGQQVTLRCSPISGHKSVSWYQQVLGQGPQFIFQYYEKEERGRGNFPDRFSARQFPNYSSELNVNALLLGDSALYLCASSFTGDYGYTFGSGTRLTVV.

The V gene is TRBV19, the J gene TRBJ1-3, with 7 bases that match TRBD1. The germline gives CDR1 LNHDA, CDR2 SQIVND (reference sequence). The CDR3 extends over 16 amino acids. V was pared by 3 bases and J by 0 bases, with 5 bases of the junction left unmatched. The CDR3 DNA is TGTGCCAGTAGTATGGACAGGCCGGACTCTGGAAACACCATATATTTT. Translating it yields CASSMDRPDSGNTIYF.

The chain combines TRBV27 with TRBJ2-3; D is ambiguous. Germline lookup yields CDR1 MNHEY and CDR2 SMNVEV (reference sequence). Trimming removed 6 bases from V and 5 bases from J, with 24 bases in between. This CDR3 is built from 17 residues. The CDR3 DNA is TGTGCCAGCAGACCAAAACCCAACAGATTTTCGGTAGATACGCAGTATTTT. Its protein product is CASRPKPNRFSVDTQYF.

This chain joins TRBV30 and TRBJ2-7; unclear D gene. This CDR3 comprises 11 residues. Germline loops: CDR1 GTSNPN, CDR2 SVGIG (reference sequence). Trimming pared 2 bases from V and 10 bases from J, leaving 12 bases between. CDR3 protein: CAWSPSAFQYF. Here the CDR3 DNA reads TGTGCCTGGAGTCCCTCAGCGTTTCAGTACTTC.

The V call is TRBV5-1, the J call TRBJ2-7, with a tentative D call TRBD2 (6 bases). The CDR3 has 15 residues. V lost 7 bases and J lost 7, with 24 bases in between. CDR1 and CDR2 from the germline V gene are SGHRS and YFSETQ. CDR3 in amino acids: CASRPGSLSTGEQYF. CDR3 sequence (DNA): TGCGCCAGCCGCCCCGGGAGTCTGAGCACGGGAGAGCAGTACTTC.

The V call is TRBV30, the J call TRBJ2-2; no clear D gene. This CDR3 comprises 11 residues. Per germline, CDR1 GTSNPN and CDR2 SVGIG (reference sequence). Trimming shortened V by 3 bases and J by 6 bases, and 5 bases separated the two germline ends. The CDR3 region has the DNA TGTGCCTGGAGATTATCCGGGGAGCTGTTTTTT. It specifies CAWRLSGELFF.

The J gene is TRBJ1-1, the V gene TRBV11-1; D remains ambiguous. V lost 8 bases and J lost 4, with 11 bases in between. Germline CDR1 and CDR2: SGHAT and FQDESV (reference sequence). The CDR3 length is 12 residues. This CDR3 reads CASAGIGTEAFF. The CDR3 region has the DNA TGTGCCAGCGCCGGGATCGGCACTGAAGCTTTCTTT.

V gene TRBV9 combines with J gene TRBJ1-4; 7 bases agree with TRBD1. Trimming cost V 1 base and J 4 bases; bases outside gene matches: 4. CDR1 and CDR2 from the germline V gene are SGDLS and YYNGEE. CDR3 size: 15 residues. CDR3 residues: CASSVTGTVNEKLFF. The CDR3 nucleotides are TGTGCCAGCAGCGTAACCGGGACAGTTAATGAAAAACTGTTTTTT.

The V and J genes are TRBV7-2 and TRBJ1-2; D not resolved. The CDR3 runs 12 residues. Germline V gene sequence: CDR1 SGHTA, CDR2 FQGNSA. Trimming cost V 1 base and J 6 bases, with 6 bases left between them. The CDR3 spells CASSLENNGYTF. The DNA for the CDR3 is TGTGCCAGCAGCTTAGAGAACAATGGCTACACCTTC.